These 15 T cell receptor beta chains were all obtained from the same sample, sequenced in a study of blood T cell repertoires in COVID-19 (dated by TCRdb to between 2020 and 2021). To prepare the library, the immunoSEQ multiplex PCR assay was applied. Held by TCRdb, this immuneACCESS table contains in-frame sequences only and omits some clones. Under half of the omission traces to an unresolved V gene where checked; the cause of the rest is unknown. The sample table holds tens of thousands of clones, of which about 90% were seen once. Approximately 40% of the sample belongs to the ten largest clones. The sample consisted of peripheral blood. The receptors were gathered from a woman aged 55-70 years with COVID-19, enrolled during active disease.

This sequence joins TRBV3-1 (or the pseudogene TRBV3-2) and TRBJ1-4; 7 bases are a match to TRBD1. The CDR3 totals 17 residues. Germline lookup yields CDR1 LGHDT and CDR2 YNNKEL (reference sequence). Trimming took 4 bases from V and 0 from J; bases not matched to a gene: 8. The CDR3 sequence: CASSLKTGWATNEKLFF. In DNA, the CDR3 is TGTGCCAGCAGCCTAAAGACAGGGTGGGCAACTAATGAAAAACTGTTTTTT.

The chain has TRBV5-5 and TRBJ1-1; 11 nucleotides line up with TRBD1. Germline V gene sequence: CDR1 SGHKS, CDR2 YYEKEE (reference sequence). The CDR3 contains 15 residues. J gave up 5 bases and V 4 bases, and 7 bases lay outside the gene matches. Here the CDR3 DNA reads TGTGCCAGCAGCGCAGGACAGGGGGCGAAGACTGAAGCTTTCTTT. Translated, it gives CASSAGQGAKTEAFF.

V and J are TRBV5-6 and TRBJ1-5, with no clear D. CDR3 length equals 15 residues. V was shortened by 4 bases and J by 2 bases, with 13 bases between the two germline ends. Germline CDR1 is SGHDT and CDR2 is YYEEEE. Here the CDR3 reads CASSQMITGNQPQHF. The CDR3 DNA reads TGTGCCAGCAGCCAAATGATTACGGGCAATCAGCCCCAGCATTTT.

The genes are TRBV7-2 and TRBJ1-2, with D maybe TRBD1 (6 bases). V lost 5 bases, J lost 2 bases, and 12 bases lay in between. CDR3 length equals 14 residues. CDR1 is SGHTA and CDR2 is FQGNSA in the germline V gene. CDR3 DNA sequence: TGTGCCAGCAGCGTGGACAGTTCAAACTATGGCTACACCTTC. Amino acids: CASSVDSSNYGYTF.

The CDR3 DNA is TGTGCCAGCCGAGGGGTAGCGGGGCGAACCGGGGAGCTGTTTTTT. It encodes CASRGVAGRTGELFF. This chain links TRBV2 with TRBJ2-2, with 8 bases aligning to TRBD2. V dropped 8 bases and J dropped 5; count of bases not matched to a gene: 10. Germline V gene data show CDR1 as SNHLY and CDR2 as FYNNEI. The CDR3 spans 15 residues.

V is TRBV29-1 and J is TRBJ1-1; D unresolved. Trimming left V 3 bases short and J 10 bases short, with 6 bases between. Germline-derived CDR1 and CDR2 are SQVTM and ANQGSEA. CDR3 length equals 9 residues. CDR3 coding DNA: TGCAGCGTTGACACCGGAGCTTTCTTT. Encoded protein: CSVDTGAFF.

The chain recombines TRBV3-1 (or the pseudogene TRBV3-2) with TRBJ2-1; the D gene is possibly TRBD2 (6 bases). V gave up 0 bases and J gave up 0 bases, with 12 bases separating them. Per germline, CDR1 LGHDT and CDR2 YNNKEL (reference sequence). The CDR3 totals 17 residues. The CDR3 DNA reads TGTGCCAGCAGCCAAGAGTCTGGACTAAGCTCCTACAATGAGCAGTTCTTC. This encodes CASSQESGLSSYNEQFF.

CDR3 amino acids: CASRPTGSGNTIYF. The CDR3, as DNA: TGTGCCAGCAGACCGACAGGGTCTGGAAACACCATATATTTT. The chain carries TRBV6-6 and TRBJ1-3, with 7 bases that match TRBD1. The CDR3 runs 14 residues. Germline lookup yields CDR1 MNHNY and CDR2 SVGAGI (reference sequence). J gave up 1 base and V 6 bases, and 3 bases lay outside the gene matches.

The V and J genes are TRBV27 and TRBJ2-1, with 12 bases aligning to TRBD2. Losses at the gene ends were 4 bases for V and 8 bases for J; bases not matched to a gene: 6. The V gene's germline CDR1 is MNHEY and CDR2 SMNVEV (reference sequence). The CDR3 is 15 residues long. The CDR3: CASSWSSGRGYEQFF. CDR3 in DNA: TGTGCCAGCAGTTGGTCTAGCGGGAGGGGGTATGAGCAGTTCTTC.

This clone turned up a few times. The rearrangement links TRBV11-2 to TRBJ1-2; a possible D gene is TRBD1 (5 bases). Trimming pared 6 bases from V and 6 bases from J, leaving 14 bases between. Germline assignment: CDR1 SGHAT and CDR2 FQNNGV. The CDR3 covers 13 residues. In nucleotides, the CDR3 is TGTGCCAGCAGGCGATGGGGGGTGGATGGCTACACCTTC. Protein sequence: CASRRWGVDGYTF. Combining the CDR3 with reference TRBV11-2 and TRBJ1-2 gives the whole variable domain EAGVAQSPRYKIIEKRQSVAFWCNPISGHATLYWYQQILGQGPKLLIQFQNNGVVDDSQLPKDRFSAERLKGVDSTLKIQPAKLEDSAVYLCASRRWGVDGYTFGSGTRLTVV.

The chain couples TRBV5-1 to TRBJ2-3, with 7 bases that match TRBD2. J gave up 2 bases and V 6 bases, and 6 bases lay outside the gene matches. This CDR3 has 14 residues. CDR1 and CDR2 from the germline V gene are SGHRS and YFSETQ. The CDR3 spells CASMYSGPTDTQYF. Written as DNA, the CDR3 is TGCGCCAGCATGTATAGCGGGCCCACAGATACGCAGTATTTT.

The chain recombines TRBV10-3 with TRBJ1-2, with 8 bases fitting TRBD1. The CDR3 runs 14 residues. V lost 3 bases, J lost 12 bases, and 12 bases stayed unmatched. Germline V lookup: CDR1 ENHRY, CDR2 SYGVKD. The CDR3 reads CAISDDGGQGLNTF. DNA of the CDR3: TGTGCCATCAGTGACGACGGTGGACAGGGTCTTAACACCTTC.

The chain links TRBV2 to TRBJ2-5; TRBD1 aligns across 11 bases. CDR3 length: 16 residues. CDR1 is SNHLY and CDR2 is FYNNEI in the germline V gene. After removal of 6 bases from V and 2 bases from J, the junction contained 8 bases not matched to a gene. CDR3 nucleotide sequence: TGTGCCAGCAGGGTTGGACAGGGGGCGGCACAAGAGACCCAGTACTTC. Translation gives CASRVGQGAAQETQYF.

The chain recombines TRBV12-5 with TRBJ2-3; 7 nucleotides align to TRBD2. The V gene end was trimmed by 2 bases and the J gene end by 10 bases; junction bases not matched to a gene: 9. From germline, CDR1 is LGHNT and CDR2 FRNRAP. The CDR3 sequence is 14 residues long. CDR3 loop: CASGLYLASGAQYF. For the CDR3, the DNA is TGTGCTAGTGGTTTGTACCTGGCTAGCGGAGCGCAGTATTTT.

The V and J genes are TRBV5-1 and TRBJ2-1; possibly TRBD2 for D (6 bases). The CDR3 length is 15 residues. V shed 0 bases and J shed 0 bases, with 7 bases lying between them. In germline, CDR1 is SGHRS, CDR2 YFSETQ. The CDR3 DNA reads TGCGCCAGCAGCTTGGACGGGGGCTCCTACAATGAGCAGTTCTTC. Its translation is CASSLDGGSYNEQFF.